Here is one TCR beta chain with its context. The sample comes from a study of cytomegalovirus exposure and HLA in healthy donors. This CDR3 has 13 amino acids. The V gene lost 3 bases and the J gene lost 0 bases, with 5 bases spanning the gap. Germline CDR1 MNHNS, CDR2 SASEGT. The assay was immunoSEQ multiplex PCR, and TCRdb's table has in-frame clones only and misses some. The repertoire holds about 38,000 clones, with roughly 91% as singletons. Sequencing was carried out using PBMCs. The receptor comes from a man in his late teens or twenties in good health and CMV-seronegative. The genes are TRBV6-1 and TRBJ1-2; D is ambiguous. The CDR3 is CASSDAANYGYTF. The DNA of the CDR3 is TGTGCCAGCAGTGATGCAGCTAACTATGGCTACACCTTC.